The clone carrying this T cell receptor (beta chain) occurred many times. Its antigen is still unknown. These data come from a study of identical twins. Study observations and caveats: Invariant MAIT and iNKT cells may have partly biased zero-insertion analyses. Conclusions relied on cross-sectional statistical analysis, not following the same donors.

cDNA carried unique molecular identifiers, and a universal primer site was added by template switching. TCRdb independently ran MiXCR on the 5' RACE reads; one entry per CDR3 protein. The table lists around 1.7 million distinct CDR3 sequences, less than 35% of them singletons. Healthy Caucasians alone served as donors. Trimming at V came to 6 bases and at J to 0 bases, leaving 2 bases not matched to a gene. CDR1 is MDHEN and CDR2 is SYDVKM in the germline V gene. The CDR3 extends over 14 amino acids. Sequenced: cord blood. The chain combines TRBV28 with TRBJ2-3; the match to TRBD2 covers 8 bases. The clonotype originates from a newborn girl in good health. The CDR3 coding sequence is TGTGCCAGCAGGAGCGGGGGAAGCACAGATACGCAGTATTTT. Amino acids: CASRSGGSTDTQYF.